A selection of T cell receptor beta chains follows, all from one sample in a study of spatial heterogeneity in lung cancer. TCRdb re-analysed the 5' RACE reads in MiXCR, keeping a single row per CDR3 protein. This sample has about 15,000 distinct CDR3 sequences; approximately 6.8% occur once, and the top ten carry 25%. This specimen consisted of PBMCs, obtained at follow-up. The receptors shown here come from a male donor with early-stage non-small cell lung cancer. CDR3s include the opening cysteine and the closing phenylalanine or tryptophan. A D gene is named only where the DNA matches it firmly. Rows give clone size only sometimes, using once, few, many, or a class for an expanded clone.

many TRBJ2-3 TRBV18 - TGTGCCAGCTCGCCGGCAGGCGATACAGATACGCAGTATTTT CASSPAGDTDTQYF
- TRBJ2-4 TRBV5-1 - TGCGCCAGCAGCTTGGGGGCAGGGGAAAACATTCAGTACTTC CASSLGAGENIQYF
medium-sized TRBJ2-5 TRBV7-3 - TGTGCCAGCAGCGTAGACTTGGGAGAGACCCAGTACTTC CASSVDLGETQYF
many TRBJ1-1 TRBV6-6 - TGTGCTACTACGAGAGGGAACACTGAAGCTTTCTTT CATTRGNTEAFF
few TRBJ1-4 TRBV4-2 TRBD1 TGTGCCAGCAGCCAAGCGGCGACAGGGGTGTTTGAAAAACTGTTTTTT CASSQAATGVFEKLFF
many TRBJ2-1 TRBV28 TRBD2 TGTGCCAGCAGTTCCTCTAGCGGGAGAGGCTACAATGAGCAGTTCTTC CASSSSSGRGYNEQFF
many TRBJ1-1 TRBV5-1 TRBD1 TGCGCCAGCAGCTCCGGGACAGGGGGCGCGATGAACACTGAAGCTTTCTTT CASSSGTGGAMNTEAFF
many TRBJ2-7 TRBV2 TRBD1 TGTGCCAGCAGGGCAGGGACAGGGGGTAGGCAGTACTTC CASRAGTGGRQYF
medium-sized TRBJ2-1 TRBV6-2/TRBV6-3 TRBD2 TGTGCCAGCAGTGCGGGACTAGCGGTCTACAATGAGCAGTTCTTC CASSAGLAVYNEQFF
many TRBJ2-1 TRBV24-1 TRBD1 TGTGCCACCAGTGATTTAGGGACAGGGAACTACAATGAGCAGTTCTTC CATSDLGTGNYNEQFF
many TRBJ2-7 TRBV7-2 TRBD2 TGTGCCAGCAGCCGAGGACTAGGTAGCTACGAGCAGTACTTC CASSRGLGSYEQYF
many TRBJ2-1 TRBV27 - TGTGCCAGCAGTCGAGACGGACTGCCCTCCTACAATGAGCAGTTCTTC CASSRDGLPSYNEQFF
medium-sized TRBJ2-7 TRBV28 TRBD1 TGTGCCAGCAGTCCCGGACAGGGGGCTAAGGAGCAGTACTTC CASSPGQGAKEQYF
many TRBJ2-3 TRBV21-1 - TGTGCCAGCAGCGCAACAGGGGCCGATACGCAGTATTTT CASSATGADTQYF
many TRBJ2-7 TRBV28 TRBD1 TGTGCCAGCAGTTCGGGACAGGGGACGGGCGAGCAGTACTTC CASSSGQGTGEQYF
many TRBJ2-3 TRBV7-2 - TGTGCCAGCAGCTTAATCAGCAGCACAGATACGCAGTATTTT CASSLISSTDTQYF
- TRBJ2-7 TRBV7-3 - TGTGCCAGCAGCCCACAAGCAGCGGTCTCCTACGAGCAGTACTTC CASSPQAAVSYEQYF
medium-sized TRBJ2-2 TRBV7-6 - TGTGCCAGCGGCCCCTCGGAGGGCGCGTTCACCGGGGAGCTGTTTTTT CASGPSEGAFTGELFF
many TRBJ2-1 TRBV20-1 - TGCAGTGCTAGAATCCCAGTTCCTGAGCAGTTCTTC CSARIPVPEQFF
many TRBJ2-7 TRBV12-3/TRBV12-4 - TGTGCCAGCACCTCCCTGGGTGAGCAGTACTTC CASTSLGEQYF
- TRBJ2-1 TRBV24-1 - TGTGCCACCAGTGTGGCGGGGTTATCCTACAATGAGCAGTTCTTC CATSVAGLSYNEQFF
- TRBJ2-7 TRBV6-5 TRBD1 TGTGCCAGCGGGACAGATTCCACCTACGAGCAGTACTTC CASGTDSTYEQYF
many TRBJ2-1 TRBV6-1 - TGTGCCAGCAGGTGGATTGGAGCGCATGAGCAGTTCTTC CASRWIGAHEQFF
- TRBJ2-7 TRBV7-9 - TGTGCCAGCAGCCCGGCCGGGACCTACCTTTCCGAAGAGCAGTACTTC CASSPAGTYLSEEQYF
medium-sized TRBJ2-1 TRBV7-2 - TGTGCCCTTGGACAGCCCTACAATGAGCAGTTCTTC CALGQPYNEQFF
medium-sized TRBJ2-2 TRBV7-9 - TGTGCCAGCAGCGACCCGGAGACAGGTGCGAACACCGGGGAGCTGTTTTTT CASSDPETGANTGELFF
- TRBJ2-7 TRBV12-3/TRBV12-4 TRBD2 TGTGCCAGCAGTTCTCGGAGGGATACTAGCGGGGCTACCTACGAGCAGTACTTC CASSSRRDTSGATYEQYF
many TRBJ2-7 TRBV7-2 - TGTGCCAGCAGCCTAACTGGCTACGAGCAGTACTTC CASSLTGYEQYF
- TRBJ1-1 TRBV7-2 - TGTGCCAGCAGCCCCGGTTACGGGGCGAACACTGAAGCTTTCTTT CASSPGYGANTEAFF
many TRBJ1-5 TRBV5-5 TRBD1 TGTGCCAGCAGCTTGACAGGGGGAGATCAGCCCCAGCATTTT CASSLTGGDQPQHF
few TRBJ2-7 TRBV6-2/TRBV6-3 TRBD1 TGTGCCAGCAGTCCGGGGACAGGGGGGACCCACGAGCAGTACTTC CASSPGTGGTHEQYF